Listed below are T cell receptor beta chains from one sample, sequenced in a study of T cell repertoires in cytomegalovirus infection. TCRdb recomputed calls from the reads with MiXCR, one row per CDR3 protein. The table lists tens of thousands of distinct CDR3 sequences, about 21% of them singletons, with around half in the top ten. For these TCRs, the target antigens are not known. Sample: CD8+ T cells from cultured PBMCs, taken from culture after CMV antigen stimulation. The receptors were sampled from a human donor in good health (CMV status not recorded). Some clones in this sample may be carry-over from other donors' samples. Both conserved end residues are part of each CDR3. The D gene is left open where the match is weak. Clone size is shown for a subset of rows, as once, few, many or a class of expanded clone.

d_call j_call v_call clone_size cdr3_aa cdr3_nt
- TRBJ1-5 TRBV7-9 many CASSPMGVGGSNQPQHF TGTGCCAGCAGCCCTATGGGAGTAGGGGGGAGCAATCAGCCCCAGCATTTT
- TRBJ1-2 TRBV30 - CAWSVRARENNYGYTF TGTGCCTGGAGTGTACGAGCTCGGGAGAACAACTATGGCTACACCTTC
TRBD1 TRBJ2-5 TRBV29-1 few CSARTGNRETQYF TGCAGCGCTAGGACAGGGAATCGAGAGACCCAGTACTTC
- TRBJ2-4 TRBV20-1 few CSARGGGLKNIQYF TGCAGTGCTCGGGGAGGGGGCCTCAAAAACATTCAGTACTTC
- TRBJ2-7 TRBV6-5 few CASSYKVGPSYEQYF TGTGCCAGCAGTTACAAGGTGGGGCCCTCCTACGAGCAGTACTTC
- TRBJ2-1 TRBV20-1 - CSARDSGSTEGEQFF TGCAGTGCTAGAGACTCGGGTTCAACTGAAGGTGAGCAGTTCTTC
- TRBJ2-7 TRBV6-6 - CASRRDHEQYF TGTGCCAGCAGAAGGGACCACGAGCAGTACTTC
- TRBJ2-3 TRBV18 few CASSPPLGRTDTQYF TGTGCCAGCTCACCACCGCTGGGCCGCACAGATACGCAGTATTTT
TRBD2 TRBJ2-1 TRBV27 medium-sized CASSITSGGAYEQFF TGTGCCAGCAGCATCACTAGCGGGGGGGCCTATGAGCAGTTCTTC
- TRBJ2-7 TRBV7-2 many CASSLSSYGGRYEQYF TGTGCCAGCAGCTTAAGCTCTTACGGGGGCCGATACGAGCAGTACTTC
- TRBJ2-7 TRBV12-3/TRBV12-4 many CASTEGGGYEQYF TGTGCCAGCACCGAGGGAGGGGGCTACGAGCAGTACTTC
- TRBJ1-6 TRBV20-1 few CSAYREKNSPLHF TGCAGTGCTTACAGGGAGAAGAATTCACCCCTCCACTTT
- TRBJ1-1 TRBV20-1 - CSARDRGRSVTEAFF TGCAGTGCTAGAGATCGGGGCAGGTCGGTCACTGAAGCTTTCTTT
TRBD1 TRBJ2-5 TRBV12-3/TRBV12-4 many CASSFPDREETQYF TGTGCCAGCAGTTTCCCCGACAGGGAAGAGACCCAGTACTTC
- TRBJ2-3 TRBV9 - CASSAPTGLTQYF TGTGCCAGCAGCGCCCCGACGGGACTGACGCAGTATTTT
- TRBJ1-1 TRBV30 many CAWSVQGGVTEAFF TGTGCCTGGAGTGTCCAAGGGGGAGTGACTGAAGCTTTCTTT
TRBD1 TRBJ1-2 TRBV27 many CASSPSWGQTNYGYTF TGTGCCAGCAGTCCTTCTTGGGGACAGACAAACTATGGCTACACCTTC
- TRBJ1-1 TRBV7-8 many CASREGDNTEAFF TGTGCCAGCAGAGAAGGAGACAACACTGAAGCTTTCTTT
TRBD2 TRBJ2-1 TRBV6-5 few CASSYRVTSGSGYNEQFF TGTGCCAGCAGTTACCGCGTGACTAGCGGGAGTGGGTACAATGAGCAGTTCTTC
- TRBJ1-5 TRBV4-2 many CASSRRAGNQPQHF TGTGCCAGCAGCCGTCGGGCTGGCAATCAGCCCCAGCATTTT
TRBD2 TRBJ2-3 TRBV27 few CASSYAGLAGAGGTDTQYF TGTGCCAGCAGTTACGCGGGACTAGCGGGGGCGGGGGGCACAGATACGCAGTATTTT
- TRBJ2-5 TRBV10-1 many CASSESGAVETQYF TGCGCCAGCAGTGAGTCAGGGGCAGTTGAGACCCAGTACTTC
- TRBJ2-3 TRBV7-8 many CASSFTGTDTQYF TGTGCCAGCAGCTTTACAGGGACAGATACGCAGTATTTT
- TRBJ2-5 TRBV5-5 few CASRPSPDGPLETQYF TGTGCCAGCCGTCCGTCGCCGGACGGACCGCTGGAGACCCAGTACTTC
TRBD1 TRBJ2-5 TRBV11-2 - CASSLDRGTGWETQYF TGTGCCAGCAGCTTAGATCGCGGGACAGGGTGGGAGACCCAGTACTTC
TRBD2 TRBJ2-1 TRBV27 - CASRQHGLVEQFF TGTGCCAGCAGACAACACGGACTAGTTGAGCAGTTCTTC
- TRBJ2-1 TRBV11-2 - CASSISSGEYNEQFF TGTGCCAGCAGCATCTCCTCAGGGGAATACAATGAGCAGTTCTTC
TRBD1 TRBJ2-1 TRBV14 - CASSQEDNRGFNEQFF TGTGCCAGCAGCCAAGAGGATAACAGGGGCTTCAATGAGCAGTTCTTC
TRBD1 TRBJ2-7 TRBV6-2/TRBV6-3 many CASSSQEDRGFSYEQYF TGTGCCAGCAGCTCCCAAGAGGACAGGGGGTTCTCCTACGAGCAGTACTTC
TRBD2 TRBJ2-5 TRBV7-4 - CASGSVKAGASRETQYF TGTGCCAGCGGATCAGTAAAAGCGGGAGCATCGAGGGAGACCCAGTACTTC
- TRBJ2-1 TRBV4-3 - CASSQAMQGGYNEQFF TGCGCCAGCAGCCAAGCCATGCAGGGGGGCTACAATGAGCAGTTCTTC
- TRBJ2-7 TRBV18 many CASSPSSGGTASYEQYF TGTGCCAGCTCACCAAGTTCTGGCGGGACGGCGTCCTACGAGCAGTACTTC
- TRBJ2-3 TRBV11-2 many CASSPELADTQYF TGTGCCAGCAGCCCAGAACTGGCAGATACGCAGTATTTT
- TRBJ2-5 TRBV5-5 few CASSGLGETQYF TGTGCCAGCAGCGGCCTGGGGGAGACCCAGTACTTC
- TRBJ2-1 TRBV29-1 many CSVQLSYNEQFF TGCAGCGTCCAGTTATCCTACAATGAGCAGTTCTTC
- TRBJ2-5 TRBV7-2 few CASSLAGQVKETQYF TGTGCCAGCAGCTTAGCGGGGCAGGTAAAGGAGACCCAGTACTTC
TRBD1 TRBJ1-5 TRBV27 - CASSLSGQAGPQHF TGTGCCAGCAGTTTATCAGGACAGGCAGGACCCCAGCATTTT
- TRBJ2-3 TRBV12-3/TRBV12-4 - CASSLLDTPTDTQYF TGTGCCAGCAGTTTATTGGACACCCCCACAGATACGCAGTATTTT
- TRBJ1-4 TRBV7-6 few CASSLALGPETNEKLFF TGTGCCAGCAGCTTAGCTCTGGGACCGGAAACTAATGAAAAACTGTTTTTT
- TRBJ2-3 TRBV12-3/TRBV12-4 few CASHPGLASTDTQYF TGTGCCAGCCACCCCGGACTTGCGAGCACAGATACGCAGTATTTT
- TRBJ1-2 TRBV19 - CASSSRVNPGYGYTF TGTGCCAGTAGTTCCCGGGTGAATCCCGGGTATGGCTACACCTTC
- TRBJ2-3 TRBV6-6 few CASSYSRGLTGGTDTQYF TGTGCCAGCAGTTACTCGAGAGGGCTGACGGGGGGCACAGATACGCAGTATTTT
- TRBJ2-7 TRBV2 few CASRRQTYEQYF TGTGCCAGCAGAAGACAAACCTACGAGCAGTACTTC
- TRBJ2-5 TRBV18 few CASSPVGGQETQYF TGTGCCAGCTCACCAGTGGGGGGACAAGAGACCCAGTACTTC
TRBD1 TRBJ2-7 TRBV9 few CASSGTGTVEQYF TGTGCCAGCTCCGGGACAGGGACCGTCGAGCAGTACTTC
TRBD2 TRBJ2-2 TRBV6-6 - CASSPRLAGGTGELFF TGTGCCAGCAGTCCCCGCCTGGCGGGGGGAACCGGGGAGCTGTTTTTT
TRBD1 TRBJ1-2 TRBV2 - CASSPTGTGTSYGYTF TGTGCCAGCAGCCCCACCGGGACAGGGACGTCCTATGGCTACACCTTC
TRBD2 TRBJ2-5 TRBV5-1 - CASSPMTSGSFRQETQYF TGCGCCAGCAGCCCAATGACTAGCGGGAGTTTCCGGCAAGAGACCCAGTACTTC
- TRBJ2-3 TRBV20-1 - CSARDDSPPPFTSTDTQYF TGCAGTGCTAGAGATGATTCACCCCCTCCTTTTACTAGCACAGATACGCAGTATTTT
- TRBJ1-5 TRBV28 few CASSLDFQGGQPQHF TGTGCCAGCAGTTTAGATTTCCAGGGCGGCCAGCCCCAGCATTTT
- TRBJ1-6 TRBV7-3 few CASSPSGDDRGPLHF TGTGCCAGCAGCCCTTCCGGGGACGACCGAGGGCCCCTCCACTTT
- TRBJ1-4 TRBV6-6 many CASSSLGGVEKLFF TGTGCCAGCAGTTCCTTGGGGGGAGTTGAAAAACTGTTTTTT
- TRBJ2-5 TRBV12-3/TRBV12-4 - CASSFDLAHRQETQYF TGTGCCAGCAGTTTCGATCTAGCGCACCGCCAAGAGACCCAGTACTTC
- TRBJ2-7 TRBV28 - CASSFNSGGSYEQYF TGTGCCAGCAGTTTTAATTCCGGCGGCTCCTACGAGCAGTACTTC
TRBD1 TRBJ2-3 TRBV20-1 - CSARDRWGQGPDTQYF TGCAGTGCTAGAGATCGGTGGGGACAGGGCCCAGATACGCAGTATTTT
- TRBJ2-7 TRBV12-3/TRBV12-4 few CASRMSRDEQYF TGTGCCAGCAGAATGTCCCGGGACGAGCAGTACTTC
TRBD1 TRBJ2-5 TRBV7-3 many CASSLTGTGVETQYF TGTGCCAGCAGCTTAACTGGGACAGGGGTAGAGACCCAGTACTTC
- TRBJ2-7 TRBV29-1 - CSVEERDPYEQYF TGCAGCGTTGAAGAGAGGGACCCCTACGAGCAGTACTTC
- TRBJ2-1 TRBV30 - CAWNSDNEQFF TGTGCCTGGAATTCCGACAATGAGCAGTTCTTC
- TRBJ1-2 TRBV7-9 few CASSFRPLSYTF TGTGCCAGCAGCTTTAGGCCCCTAAGTTACACCTTC